These 8 T cell receptor beta chains originate from one sample sequenced in a study of blood T cell repertoires in COVID-19 (dated by TCRdb to 2019 to 2021). The method behind the library was the immunoSEQ multiplex PCR assay. TCRdb limited this immuneACCESS table to in-frame rearrangements with V and J called. A share of clones is missing; checked studies link under half to unresolved V genes, and the rest is unexplained. The sample table holds about 59,000 clones, of which over 75% were seen once. The ten largest make up roughly 29% of the sample. The sequenced material came from peripheral blood. The receptors come from a man in his 60s with COVID-19, enrolled during active disease.

V usage is TRBV10-3 and J usage is TRBJ2-2, with 7 bases that match TRBD1. V lost 4 bases, J lost 3 bases, and 11 bases stayed unmatched. The germline V gene has CDR1 ENHRY and CDR2 SYGVKD. The CDR3 totals 17 residues. The CDR3 protein is CAISAGDRVEHTGELFF. The CDR3 DNA follows: TGTGCCATCAGTGCTGGAGACAGGGTCGAGCACACCGGGGAGCTGTTTTTT.

This sequence joins TRBV3-1 (or the pseudogene TRBV3-2) and TRBJ2-3; 8 bases line up with TRBD2. Germline V gene lookup returns CDR1 LGHDT and CDR2 YNNKEL (reference sequence). The CDR3 extends over 14 amino acids. V gave up 3 bases and J gave up 4 bases; unmatched junction bases: 3. The CDR3: CASSQSLAADTQYF. The CDR3 DNA reads as TGTGCCAGCAGCCAGTCACTAGCGGCAGATACGCAGTATTTT.

In this sample, this clone turned up many times. CDR3 amino acids: CASNPGTAFNQPQHF. The CDR3 bases are TGTGCCAGCAACCCCGGGACAGCCTTCAATCAGCCCCAGCATTTT. This chain links TRBV2 with TRBJ1-5; 7 nucleotides agree with TRBD1. The germline CDR1 and CDR2 sequences are SNHLY and FYNNEI. This CDR3 is 15 amino acids long. Germline trimming cut 7 bases from V and 3 bases from J; bases unmatched to any gene: 9. The full variable domain, with the rest looked up from reference TRBV2 and TRBJ1-5, is EPEVTQTPSHQVTQMGQEVILRCVPISNHLYFYWYRQILGQKVEFLVSFYNNEISEKSEIFDDQFSVERPDGSNFTLKIRSTKLEDSAMYFCASNPGTAFNQPQHFGDGTRLSIL.

The chain carries TRBV9 and TRBJ2-7; 9 nucleotides align to TRBD1. This CDR3 region has 15 residues. V trimming: 0 bases; J trimming: 4 bases; junction bases outside the gene matches: 5. The germline gives CDR1 SGDLS, CDR2 YYNGEE. The CDR3 region has the DNA TGTGCCAGCAGCGTAGAGGGACAGGGTATGTACGAGCAGTACTTC. Its translation: CASSVEGQGMYEQYF.

The chain recombines TRBV2 with TRBJ2-7; no firm D call. Per germline, CDR1 SNHLY and CDR2 FYNNEI. CDR3 length: 13 residues. V lost 2 bases and J lost 6, with 11 bases in between. In DNA form, the CDR3 reads TGTGCCAGCAGTGAAACTGTTTCGGGCGAGCAGTACTTC. Residues: CASSETVSGEQYF.

In its sample, this clone was seen a few times. The chain has TRBV12-5 and TRBJ1-2, with a weak D call TRBD1 (5 bases). There are 14 residues in the CDR3. The V gene lost 0 bases and the J gene lost 7 bases, with 12 bases spanning the gap. Per the germline V gene, CDR1 is LGHNT and CDR2 is FRNRAP. The CDR3 DNA reads as TGTGCTAGTGGTTTGGTGGACACCTGGGGTGGCTACACCTTC. Translation gives CASGLVDTWGGYTF.

This chain joins TRBV5-5 and TRBJ1-2; TRBD1 is a possible D gene (5 bases). The CDR3 is made up of 14 amino acids. Germline V gene sequence: CDR1 SGHKS, CDR2 YYEKEE (reference sequence). Trimming removed 0 bases from V and 2 bases from J, with 8 bases in between. The CDR3 DNA sequence: TGTGCCAGCAGCTTGGTGGAGGGGAACTATGGCTACACCTTC. Its translation: CASSLVEGNYGYTF.

The CDR3: CAGGTGGGTEAFF. CDR3 coding DNA: TGTGCCGGGGGGACAGGGGGAGGAACTGAAGCTTTCTTT. V and J are TRBV2 and TRBJ1-1; 11 positions agree with TRBD1. Looked up from germline, CDR1 is SNHLY and CDR2 is FYNNEI. This CDR3 region has 13 residues. J gave up 5 bases and V 11 bases, and 7 bases lay outside the gene matches.